This T cell receptor (beta chain) emerged from a study of blood T cell repertoires in COVID-19. TCRdb's table, derived via immunoSEQ multiplex PCR, lists solely in-frame clones and lacks some. The data contain under 250,000 clones, approximately 90% of them singletons. Germline V gene sequence: CDR1 LNHDA, CDR2 SQIVND (reference sequence). The V end lost 7 bases, the J end lost 5 bases, and 15 bases lay between the germline ends. The CDR3 contains 14 residues. The TCR was taken from a man aged 55 to 70 with COVID-19, enrolled during active disease. The chain joins TRBV19 to TRBJ1-5; possibly TRBD1 for D (5 bases). Sequencing input: peripheral blood. Here the CDR3 reads CASTASGTDQPQHF. The CDR3 nucleotides are TGTGCCAGTACCGCAAGCGGGACTGATCAGCCCCAGCATTTT.